These 2 T cell receptor beta chains were sequenced from one sample in a study of CD8 T cells in ankylosing spondylitis. One entry per CDR3 protein results from TCRdb running MiXCR on the 5' RACE reads. The data contain a few hundred thousand distinct CDR3 sequences, around 19% of them singletons. The sequenced material came from blood, either unsorted or a sorted T cell fraction (not recorded which). The receptors were sampled from a male donor with ankylosing spondylitis or in good health (not recorded which).

This clonotype was picked up a small number of times. The genes are TRBV6-1 and TRBJ2-3; TRBD2 matches 11 bases. Germline lookup yields CDR1 MNHNS and CDR2 SASEGT. The V segment lost 5 bases and the J segment 5 bases; nucleotides outside the gene matches: 6. The CDR3 consists of 15 residues. The CDR3 loop is CASSLSGRALDTQYF. CDR3 DNA: TGTGCCAGCAGTCTTAGCGGGAGGGCTTTAGATACGCAGTATTTT.

The chain joins TRBV3-1 to TRBJ1-1, with a possible D match to TRBD1 (5 bases). CDR3 length equals 14 residues. Germline CDR1 reads LGHDT; CDR2 reads YNNKEL (reference sequence). The V and J ends lost 1 base and 5 bases respectively, with 11 bases between them. CDR3: CASSQGGWGTEAFF. The CDR3 nucleotides read TGTGCCAGCAGCCAAGGAGGGTGGGGGACTGAAGCTTTCTTT.